Each of the 2 T cell receptor beta chains below was sequenced from the same sample in a study of T cells in localized non-small cell lung cancer. Libraries were prepared by immunoSEQ multiplex PCR; TCRdb keeps only in-frame clonotypes and omits some of them. The data hold approximately 1,200 clones, with 34% observed a single time. Sequencing was performed on lung tumor tissue, taken before any cancer treatment. The receptors come from a male donor older than 55 with stage I squamous cell lung carcinoma.

The rearrangement joins TRBV18 to TRBJ1-5; a weak D match, TRBD1 (5 bases). CDR1 and CDR2 from the germline V gene are KGHSH and LQKENI. V was clipped by 3 bases and J by 0 bases, with 9 bases between them. The CDR3 extends over 15 amino acids. As DNA, the CDR3 is TGTGCCAGCTCACCGCAGGGCAATAGCAATCAGCCCCAGCATTTT. It translates to CASSPQGNSNQPQHF.

By its share, this clone is hyperexpanded (1% or more). The chain couples TRBV6-8 to TRBJ2-3, with no clear D. Looked up from germline, CDR1 is MNHGY and CDR2 is SAAAGT. The CDR3 runs 14 residues. The V end was cut by 5 bases, the J end by 0 bases, with 9 bases between. The CDR3 protein is CASSEYASTDTQYF. The CDR3 DNA is TGTGCCAGCAGTGAGTACGCTAGCACAGATACGCAGTATTTT.